This T cell receptor beta chain is from a study of T cell repertoires in cytomegalovirus infection. The CDR3 is 15 amino acids. Germline V gene lookup returns CDR1 LNHDA and CDR2 SQIVND (reference sequence). Trimming removed 11 bases at V and 9 bases at J, with 23 bases between. Each CDR3 protein gets one entry after TCRdb re-called the reads with MiXCR. The sample records under 500,000 distinct CDR3 sequences, 42% being singletons. Worth noting for this clonotype: Its target is unknown.

Source: cultured PBMCs, taken from culture after CMV antigen stimulation. The receptor was isolated from a human donor in good health (CMV status not recorded). Some clones in this sample may be carry-over from other donors' samples. The chain couples TRBV19 to TRBJ1-6; a possible D gene is TRBD1 (5 bases). The CDR3 spells CASRPSGFWGSPLHF. For the CDR3, the DNA is TGTGCCTCAAGGCCCTCAGGGTTTTGGGGTTCACCCCTCCACTTT.